This T cell receptor (beta chain) emerged from a study of tumor and adjacent non-tumor tissue in lung cancer. RNA was extracted from bulk tissue without any cell sorting. This non-tumor lung sample came from over 3 cm beyond the tumor edge. Details on this clonotype: Its antigen is not identified. The CDR3 does not end in the conserved phenylalanine or tryptophan, so this is likely a read error. The limits of the CDR3 on the DNA are not certain, so only TCRdb's listed CDR3 is given.

The germline V gene encodes CDR1 DFQATT and CDR2 SNEGSKA (reference sequence). The CDR3 adds up to 13 amino acids, both ends counted. The library came from three nested PCR rounds adapted from ARM-PCR protocols. TCRdb analysed the multiplex PCR reads with MiXCR anew, one entry per CDR3 protein. The table records roughly 75,000 distinct CDR3 sequences, about two thirds of them present only once. Study-wide results and caveats: In normal lung, the top 100 clones were significantly more dominant than in tumor.

The TCR comes from a woman aged 45-60 years with non-small cell lung cancer. Sequenced material: distant non-tumor lung tissue. The gene calls are TRBV20-1 and TRBJ1-5. CDR3 amino acids: CSARGDSNQSQHC.